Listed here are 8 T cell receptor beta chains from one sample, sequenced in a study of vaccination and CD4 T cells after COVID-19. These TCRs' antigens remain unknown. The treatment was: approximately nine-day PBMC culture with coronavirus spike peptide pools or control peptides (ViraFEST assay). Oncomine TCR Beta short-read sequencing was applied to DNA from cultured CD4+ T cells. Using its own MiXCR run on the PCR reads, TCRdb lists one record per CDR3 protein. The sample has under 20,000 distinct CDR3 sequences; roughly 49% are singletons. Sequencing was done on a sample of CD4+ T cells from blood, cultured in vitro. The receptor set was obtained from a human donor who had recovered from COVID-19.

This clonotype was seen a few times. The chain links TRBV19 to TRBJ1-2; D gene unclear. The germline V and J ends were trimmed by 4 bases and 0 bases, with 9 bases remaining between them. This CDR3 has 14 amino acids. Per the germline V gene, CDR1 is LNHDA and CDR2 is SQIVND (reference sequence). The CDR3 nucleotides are TGTGCCAGTAGTAATAGACACGCTAACTATGGCTACACCTTC. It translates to CASSNRHANYGYTF.

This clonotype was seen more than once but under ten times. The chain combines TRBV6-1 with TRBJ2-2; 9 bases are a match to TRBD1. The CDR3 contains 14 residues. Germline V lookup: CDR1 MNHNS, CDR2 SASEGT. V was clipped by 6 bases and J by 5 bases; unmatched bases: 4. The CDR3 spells CASSRDRVTGELFF. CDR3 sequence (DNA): TGTGCCAGCAGCCGGGACAGGGTTACCGGGGAGCTGTTTTTT.

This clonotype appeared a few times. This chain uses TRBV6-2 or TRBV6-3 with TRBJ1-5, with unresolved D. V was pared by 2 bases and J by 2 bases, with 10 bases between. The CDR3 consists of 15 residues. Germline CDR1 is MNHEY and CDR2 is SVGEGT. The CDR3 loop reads CASSYRAGGNQPQHF. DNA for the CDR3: TGTGCCAGCAGTTACCGGGCTGGGGGCAATCAGCCCCAGCATTTT.

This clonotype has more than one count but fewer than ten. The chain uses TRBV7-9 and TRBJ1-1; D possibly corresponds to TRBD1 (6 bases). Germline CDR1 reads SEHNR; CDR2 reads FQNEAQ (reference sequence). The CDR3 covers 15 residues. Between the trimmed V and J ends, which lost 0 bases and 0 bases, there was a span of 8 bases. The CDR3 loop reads CASSLATGLNTEAFF. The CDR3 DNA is TGTGCCAGCAGCTTAGCGACAGGTCTGAACACTGAAGCTTTCTTT.

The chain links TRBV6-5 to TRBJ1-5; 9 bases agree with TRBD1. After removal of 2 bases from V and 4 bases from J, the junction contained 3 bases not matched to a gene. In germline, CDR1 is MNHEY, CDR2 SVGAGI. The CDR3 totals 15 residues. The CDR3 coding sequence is TGTGCCAGCAGTTACCTTGGACAGGGGAATCAGCCCCAGCATTTT. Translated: CASSYLGQGNQPQHF.

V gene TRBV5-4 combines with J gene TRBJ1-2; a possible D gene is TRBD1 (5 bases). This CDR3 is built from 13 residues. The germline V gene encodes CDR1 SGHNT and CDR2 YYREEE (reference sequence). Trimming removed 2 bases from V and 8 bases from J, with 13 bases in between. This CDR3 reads CASSLLGVGGYTF. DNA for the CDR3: TGTGCCAGCAGCTTACTGGGGGTCGGGGGCTACACCTTC.

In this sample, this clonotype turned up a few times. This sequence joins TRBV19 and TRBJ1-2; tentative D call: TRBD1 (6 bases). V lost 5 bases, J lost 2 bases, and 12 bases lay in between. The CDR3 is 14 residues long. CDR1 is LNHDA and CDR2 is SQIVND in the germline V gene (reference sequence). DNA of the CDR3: TGTGCCAGTAGTTTGCGGGACACCAACTATGGCTACACCTTC. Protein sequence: CASSLRDTNYGYTF.

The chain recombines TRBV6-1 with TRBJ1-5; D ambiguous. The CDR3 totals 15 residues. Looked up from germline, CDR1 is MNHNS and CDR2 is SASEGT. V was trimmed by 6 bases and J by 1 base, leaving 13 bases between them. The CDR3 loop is CASSPLFSSNQPQHF. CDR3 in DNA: TGTGCCAGCAGCCCTTTATTCAGCAGCAATCAGCCCCAGCATTTT.